These 10 T cell receptor beta chains originate from one sample sequenced in a study of T cell repertoires in cytomegalovirus infection. These receptors' antigens are unknown. TCRdb re-called the reads with MiXCR, one entry per CDR3 protein. The data contain over 120,000 distinct CDR3 sequences, roughly 32% of them seen just once; the ten biggest clones take up roughly 50%. Sequenced material: CD8+ T cells from cultured PBMCs, taken from culture after CMV antigen stimulation. These receptor sequences come from a human donor in good health (CMV status not recorded). Some clones in this sample may be carry-over from other donors' samples.

The chain uses TRBV2 and TRBJ2-1, with D possibly being TRBD1 or TRBD2 (5 bases each). The CDR3 sequence is 17 residues long. Germline V gene lookup returns CDR1 SNHLY and CDR2 FYNNEI. V was shortened by 6 bases and J by 0 bases, with 18 bases between the two germline ends. CDR3 sequence: CASRATAGALSYNEQFF. The CDR3 nucleotides read TGTGCCAGCAGGGCCACCGCCGGGGCCCTCTCCTACAATGAGCAGTTCTTC.

This clonotype was detected a few times. The V gene is TRBV28, the J gene TRBJ2-5; unclear D gene. Germline V gene data show CDR1 as MDHEN and CDR2 as SYDVKM. The CDR3 has 15 amino acids. The V end was cut by 1 base, the J end by 1 base, with 10 bases between. CDR3 nucleotide sequence: TGTGCCAGCAGTTTATTTGGGCCACGCCAAGAGACCCAGTACTTC. It specifies CASSLFGPRQETQYF. Using reference TRBV28 and TRBJ2-5 for the parts outside the CDR3, the full variable domain is DVKVTQSSRYLVKRTGEKVFLECVQDMDHENMFWYRQDPGLGLRLIYFSYDVKMKEKGDIPEGYSVSREKKERFSLILESASTNQTSMYLCASSLFGPRQETQYFGPGTRLLVL.

DNA of the CDR3: TGTGCCAGCAGCCTCACGGACGGCCTTCGGACTGAAGCTTTCTTT. This encodes CASSLTDGLRTEAFF. The gene calls are TRBV11-2 and TRBJ1-1; D gene ambiguous. Germline V gene lookup returns CDR1 SGHAT and CDR2 FQNNGV. V was cut by 5 bases and J by 5 bases, with 18 bases left in between. This CDR3 has 15 amino acids.

This clonotype has more than one count but fewer than ten. V usage is TRBV4-1 and J usage is TRBJ2-1; 7 bases agree with TRBD1. Germline CDR1 and CDR2: MGHRA and YSYEKL. Germline trimming cut 3 bases from V and 8 bases from J; bases unmatched to any gene: 7. The CDR3 runs 14 residues. CDR3 sequence: CASSQRTGLDEQFF. The CDR3 region has the DNA TGCGCCAGCAGCCAGCGGACAGGTCTCGATGAGCAGTTCTTC.

This clonotype showed up just a few times. The V call is TRBV27, the J call TRBJ1-2; D is perhaps TRBD1 (5 bases). CDR1 and CDR2 (germline): MNHEY, SMNVEV (reference sequence). This CDR3 contains 13 residues. V lost 6 bases to trimming and J lost 9 bases, with 17 bases between them. The CDR3 nucleotides are TGTGCCAGCAGCTCCCGACCCAGGGAGAGCTACACCTTC. This gives the protein CASSSRPRESYTF.

This clonotype was counted a few times. J is TRBJ2-4 and V is TRBV7-9; tentatively, D is TRBD1 or TRBD2 (5 bases each). The V gene lost 6 bases and the J gene lost 16 bases, with 22 bases spanning the gap. The V gene's germline CDR1 is SEHNR and CDR2 FQNEAQ (reference sequence). This CDR3 spans 13 amino acids. CDR3 amino acids: CASSYPRDLRLYF. The CDR3 nucleotides are TGTGCCAGCAGTTACCCCCGGGACCTTCGGCTATACTTC. The entire variable domain, with the rest obtained from reference TRBV7-9 and TRBJ2-4, is as follows: DTGVSQNPRHKITKRGQNVTFRCDPISEHNRLYWYRQTLGQGPEFLTYFQNEAQLEKSRLLSDRFSAERPKGSFSTLEIQRTEQGDSAMYLCASSYPRDLRLYFGAGTRLSVL.

Only a few counts were recorded for this clonotype. The chain carries TRBV19 and TRBJ2-7, with 11 bases matching TRBD2. With 0 bases clipped from V and 4 bases from J, the junction kept 2 bases outside the gene matches. The CDR3 has 15 amino acids. The germline CDR1 and CDR2 sequences are LNHDA and SQIVND (reference sequence). The CDR3 is CASSIDGTSGYEQYF. The CDR3 bases are TGTGCCAGTAGTATAGACGGGACTAGCGGATACGAGCAGTACTTC.

This clonotype showed up just once. This rearrangement joins TRBV5-1 to TRBJ1-1; tentative D call: TRBD1 (6 bases). V lost 4 bases and J lost 6, with 16 bases in between. The CDR3 has 14 amino acids. Germline V gives CDR1 SGHRS, CDR2 YFSETQ. CDR3 residues: CASSQTTGRAEAFF. The CDR3 DNA reads as TGCGCCAGCAGCCAGACCACAGGGAGAGCTGAAGCTTTCTTT.

The V call is TRBV2, the J call TRBJ2-6; D remains unclear. Trimming removed 3 bases from V and 4 bases from J, with 4 bases in between. The CDR3 is made up of 13 amino acids. Per the germline V gene, CDR1 is SNHLY and CDR2 is FYNNEI. The CDR3 DNA sequence: TGTGCCAGCAGTGATATGGGGGCCAACGTCCTGACTTTC. The encoded protein is CASSDMGANVLTF.

This chain connects TRBV28 to TRBJ2-2, with D possibly being TRBD1 (7 bases). CDR1 is MDHEN and CDR2 is SYDVKM in the germline V gene. Trimming shortened V by 6 bases and J by 8 bases, and 19 bases separated the two germline ends. The CDR3 has 15 amino acids. The CDR3 DNA reads as TGTGCCAGCAGCCTTGCTGCGGAGGGGGCTGGGGAGCTGTTTTTT. It specifies CASSLAAEGAGELFF.